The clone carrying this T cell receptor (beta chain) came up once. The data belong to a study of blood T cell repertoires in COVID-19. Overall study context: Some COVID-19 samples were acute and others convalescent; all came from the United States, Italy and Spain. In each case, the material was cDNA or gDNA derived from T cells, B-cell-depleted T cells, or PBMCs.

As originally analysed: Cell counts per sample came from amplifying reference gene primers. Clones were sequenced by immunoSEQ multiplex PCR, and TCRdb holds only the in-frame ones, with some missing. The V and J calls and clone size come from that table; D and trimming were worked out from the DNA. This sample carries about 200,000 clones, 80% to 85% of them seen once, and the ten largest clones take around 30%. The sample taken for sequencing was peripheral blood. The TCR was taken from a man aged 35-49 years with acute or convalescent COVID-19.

DNA of the CDR3: TGCGCCAGCAGTCCCGGGACAACCCGCTCCTACGAGCAGTACTTC. Translation: CASSPGTTRSYEQYF. The gene calls are TRBV10-1 and TRBJ2-7; weak D call: TRBD1 (6 bases). The V end lost 5 bases, the J end lost 0 bases, and 14 bases lay between the germline ends. The germline V gene encodes CDR1 WNHNN and CDR2 SYGVQD (reference sequence). The length of the CDR3 is 15 residues.